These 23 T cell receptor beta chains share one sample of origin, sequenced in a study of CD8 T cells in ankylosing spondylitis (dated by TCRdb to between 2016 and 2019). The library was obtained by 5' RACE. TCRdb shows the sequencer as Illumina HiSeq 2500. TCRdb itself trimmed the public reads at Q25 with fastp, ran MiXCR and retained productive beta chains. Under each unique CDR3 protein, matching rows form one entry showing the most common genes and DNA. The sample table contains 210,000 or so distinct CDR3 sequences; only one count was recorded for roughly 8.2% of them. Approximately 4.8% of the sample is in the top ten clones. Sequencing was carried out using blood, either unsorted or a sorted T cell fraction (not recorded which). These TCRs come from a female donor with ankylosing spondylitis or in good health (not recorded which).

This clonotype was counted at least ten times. In DNA, the CDR3 is TGTGCCAGCAGGGGGGGGACTAGTGCGGAGACCCAGTACTTC. It specifies CASRGGTSAETQYF. The J gene is TRBJ2-5, the V gene TRBV12-3 or TRBV12-4, with TRBD2 matching over 8 bases. This CDR3 region has 14 residues. The J segment lost 5 bases and the V segment lost 6 bases, leaving 8 bases of the junction unmatched.

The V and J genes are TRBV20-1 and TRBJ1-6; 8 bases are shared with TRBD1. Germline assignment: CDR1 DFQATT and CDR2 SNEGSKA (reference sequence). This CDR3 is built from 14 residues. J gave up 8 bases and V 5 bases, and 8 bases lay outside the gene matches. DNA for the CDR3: TGCAGTGCTCCGGTTCAGGGGGCTGATTCACCCCTCCACTTT. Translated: CSAPVQGADSPLHF.

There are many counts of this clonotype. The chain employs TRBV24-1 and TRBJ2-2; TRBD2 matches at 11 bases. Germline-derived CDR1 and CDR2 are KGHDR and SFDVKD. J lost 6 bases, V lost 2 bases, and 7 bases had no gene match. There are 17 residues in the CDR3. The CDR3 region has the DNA TGTGCCACCAGTGATTCACGACTAGCGGGAAAGGCCGGGGAGCTGTTTTTT. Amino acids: CATSDSRLAGKAGELFF.

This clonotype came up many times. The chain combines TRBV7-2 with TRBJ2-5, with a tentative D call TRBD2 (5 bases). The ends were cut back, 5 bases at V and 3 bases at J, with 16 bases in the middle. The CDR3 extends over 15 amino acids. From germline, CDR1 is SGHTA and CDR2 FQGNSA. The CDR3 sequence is CASSLLMRVEETQYF. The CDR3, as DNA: TGTGCCAGCAGCCTATTAATGAGGGTGGAAGAGACCCAGTACTTC.

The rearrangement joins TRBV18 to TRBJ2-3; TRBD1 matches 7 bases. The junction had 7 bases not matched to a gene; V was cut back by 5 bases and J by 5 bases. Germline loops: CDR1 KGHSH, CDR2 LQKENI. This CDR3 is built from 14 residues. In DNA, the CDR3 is TGTGCCAGCTCATTCGACAGGGTCCAAGATACGCAGTATTTT. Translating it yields CASSFDRVQDTQYF.

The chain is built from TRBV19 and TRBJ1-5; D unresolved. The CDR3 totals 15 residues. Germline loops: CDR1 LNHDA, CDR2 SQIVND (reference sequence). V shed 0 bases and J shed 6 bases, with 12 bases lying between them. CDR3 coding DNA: TGTGCCAGTAGTATAGATCCCAGTTGGGGTCAGCCCCAGCATTTT. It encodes CASSIDPSWGQPQHF.

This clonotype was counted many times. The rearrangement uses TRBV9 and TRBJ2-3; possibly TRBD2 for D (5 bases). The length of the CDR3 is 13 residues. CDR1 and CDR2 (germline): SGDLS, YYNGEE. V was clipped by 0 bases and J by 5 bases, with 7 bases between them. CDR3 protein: CASSVGGIDTQYF. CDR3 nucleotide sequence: TGTGCCAGCAGCGTAGGAGGGATAGATACGCAGTATTTT.

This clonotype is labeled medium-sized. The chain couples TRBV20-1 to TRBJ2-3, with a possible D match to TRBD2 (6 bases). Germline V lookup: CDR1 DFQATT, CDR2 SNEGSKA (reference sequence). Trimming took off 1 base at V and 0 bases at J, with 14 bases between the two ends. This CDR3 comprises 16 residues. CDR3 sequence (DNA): TGCAGTGCTAGAGTGAAGCGGGCCAGTAGCACAGATACGCAGTATTTT. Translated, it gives CSARVKRASSTDTQYF.

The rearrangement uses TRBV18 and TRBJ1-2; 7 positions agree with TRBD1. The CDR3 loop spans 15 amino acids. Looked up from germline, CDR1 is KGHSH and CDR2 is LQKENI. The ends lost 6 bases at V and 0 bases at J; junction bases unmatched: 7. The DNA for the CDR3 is TGTGCCAGCTCCCCCGGGACAGAACCTAACTATGGCTACACCTTC. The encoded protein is CASSPGTEPNYGYTF.

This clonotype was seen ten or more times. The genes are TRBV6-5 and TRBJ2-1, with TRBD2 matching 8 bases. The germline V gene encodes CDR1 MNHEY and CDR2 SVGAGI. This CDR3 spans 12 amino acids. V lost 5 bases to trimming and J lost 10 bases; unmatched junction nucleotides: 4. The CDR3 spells CASSPREGEQFF. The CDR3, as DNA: TGTGCCAGCAGTCCTCGGGAGGGCGAGCAGTTCTTC.

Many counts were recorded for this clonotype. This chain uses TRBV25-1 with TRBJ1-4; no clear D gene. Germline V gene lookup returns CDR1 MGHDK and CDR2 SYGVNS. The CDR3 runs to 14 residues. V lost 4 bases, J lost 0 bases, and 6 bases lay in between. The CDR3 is CASSAAATNEKLFF. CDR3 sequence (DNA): TGTGCCAGCAGTGCAGCTGCAACTAATGAAAAACTGTTTTTT.

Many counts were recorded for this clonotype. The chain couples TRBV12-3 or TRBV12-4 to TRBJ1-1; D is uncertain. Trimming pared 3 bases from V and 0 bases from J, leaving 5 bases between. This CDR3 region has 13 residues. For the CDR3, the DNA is TGTGCCAGCAGTTTGTCCCTGAACACTGAAGCTTTCTTT. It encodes CASSLSLNTEAFF.

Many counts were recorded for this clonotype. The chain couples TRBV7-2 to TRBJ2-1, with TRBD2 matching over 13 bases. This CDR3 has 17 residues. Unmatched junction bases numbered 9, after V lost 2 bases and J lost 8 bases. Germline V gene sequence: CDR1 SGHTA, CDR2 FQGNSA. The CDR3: CASSLLRTSGSGYEQFF. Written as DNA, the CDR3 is TGTGCCAGCAGCTTACTCCGGACTAGCGGGAGTGGGTATGAGCAGTTCTTC.

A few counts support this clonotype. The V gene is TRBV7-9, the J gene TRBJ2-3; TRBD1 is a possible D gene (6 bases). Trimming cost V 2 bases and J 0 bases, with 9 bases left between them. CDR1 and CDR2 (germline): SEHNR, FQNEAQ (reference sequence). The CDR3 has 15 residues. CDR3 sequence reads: CASSLKGGSTDTQYF. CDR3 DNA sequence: TGTGCCAGCAGCTTAAAAGGGGGAAGCACAGATACGCAGTATTTT. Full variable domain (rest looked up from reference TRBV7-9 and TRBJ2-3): DTGVSQNPRHKITKRGQNVTFRCDPISEHNRLYWYRQTLGQGPEFLTYFQNEAQLEKSRLLSDRFSAERPKGSFSTLEIQRTEQGDSAMYLCASSLKGGSTDTQYFGPGTRLTVL.

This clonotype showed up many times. Here the CDR3 reads CSARRTGAYQPQHF. CDR3 in DNA: TGCAGTGCTCGCCGGACAGGAGCTTATCAGCCCCAGCATTTT. The chain uses TRBV20-1 and TRBJ1-5; 7 nucleotides align to TRBD1. The ends lost 5 bases at V and 5 bases at J; junction bases unmatched: 9. This CDR3 spans 14 amino acids. Germline V gene lookup returns CDR1 DFQATT and CDR2 SNEGSKA (reference sequence).

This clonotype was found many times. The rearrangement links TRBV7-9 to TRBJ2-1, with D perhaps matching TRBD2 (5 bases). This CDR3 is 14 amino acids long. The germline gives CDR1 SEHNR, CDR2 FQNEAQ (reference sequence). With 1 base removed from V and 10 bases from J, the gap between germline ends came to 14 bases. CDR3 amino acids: CASSLGGPAQEQFF. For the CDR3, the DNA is TGTGCCAGCAGCTTAGGAGGGCCCGCCCAAGAGCAGTTCTTC.

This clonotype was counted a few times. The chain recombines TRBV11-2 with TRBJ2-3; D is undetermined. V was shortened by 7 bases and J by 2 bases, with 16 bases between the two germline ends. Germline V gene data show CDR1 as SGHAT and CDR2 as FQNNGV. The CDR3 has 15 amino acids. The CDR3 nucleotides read TGTGCCAGCAACCCCCTTCCGGAGATCACAGATACGCAGTATTTT. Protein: CASNPLPEITDTQYF.

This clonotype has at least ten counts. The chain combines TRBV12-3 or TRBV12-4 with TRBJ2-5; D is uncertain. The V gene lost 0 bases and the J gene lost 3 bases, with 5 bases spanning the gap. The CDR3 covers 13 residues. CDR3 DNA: TGTGCCAGCAGTTTAGCTCTAAAAGAGACCCAGTACTTC. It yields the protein CASSLALKETQYF.

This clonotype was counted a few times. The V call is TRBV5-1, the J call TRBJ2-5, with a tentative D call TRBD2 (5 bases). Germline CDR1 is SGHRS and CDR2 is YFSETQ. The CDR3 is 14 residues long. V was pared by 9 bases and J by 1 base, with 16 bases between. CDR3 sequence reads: CATTRETAQETQYF. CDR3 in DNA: TGCGCCACCACGAGGGAGACGGCCCAAGAGACCCAGTACTTC.

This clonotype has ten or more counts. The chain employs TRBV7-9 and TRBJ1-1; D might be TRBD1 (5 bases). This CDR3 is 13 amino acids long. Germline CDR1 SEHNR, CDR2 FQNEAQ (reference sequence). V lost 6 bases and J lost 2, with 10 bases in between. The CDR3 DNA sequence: TGTGCCAGCAGGTCCGGACAAAACACTGAAGCTTTCTTT. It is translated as CASRSGQNTEAFF.

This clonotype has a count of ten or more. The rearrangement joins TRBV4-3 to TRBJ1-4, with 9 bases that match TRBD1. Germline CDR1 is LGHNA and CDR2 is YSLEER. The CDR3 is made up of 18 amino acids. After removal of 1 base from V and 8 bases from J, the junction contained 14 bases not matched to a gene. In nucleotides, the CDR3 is TGCGCCAGCAGCCAAGTCCCACCCTCCGGGACAGGGCAAGAAAAACTGTTTTTT. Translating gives CASSQVPPSGTGQEKLFF.

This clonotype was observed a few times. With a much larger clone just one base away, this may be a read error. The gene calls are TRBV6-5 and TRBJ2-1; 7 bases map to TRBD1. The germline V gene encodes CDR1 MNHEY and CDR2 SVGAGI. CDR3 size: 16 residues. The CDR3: CTSSYEQGTSYNEQFF. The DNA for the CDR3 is TGTACCAGCAGTTACGAACAGGGGACCTCCTACAATGAGCAGTTCTTC.

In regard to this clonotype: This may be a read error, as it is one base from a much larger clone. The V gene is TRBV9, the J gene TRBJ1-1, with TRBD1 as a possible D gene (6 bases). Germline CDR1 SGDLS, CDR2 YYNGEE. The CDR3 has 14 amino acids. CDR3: CASSVAGDGTAAFF. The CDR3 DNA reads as TGTGCCAGCAGCGTAGCAGGGGATGGCACTGCAGCTTTCTTT.